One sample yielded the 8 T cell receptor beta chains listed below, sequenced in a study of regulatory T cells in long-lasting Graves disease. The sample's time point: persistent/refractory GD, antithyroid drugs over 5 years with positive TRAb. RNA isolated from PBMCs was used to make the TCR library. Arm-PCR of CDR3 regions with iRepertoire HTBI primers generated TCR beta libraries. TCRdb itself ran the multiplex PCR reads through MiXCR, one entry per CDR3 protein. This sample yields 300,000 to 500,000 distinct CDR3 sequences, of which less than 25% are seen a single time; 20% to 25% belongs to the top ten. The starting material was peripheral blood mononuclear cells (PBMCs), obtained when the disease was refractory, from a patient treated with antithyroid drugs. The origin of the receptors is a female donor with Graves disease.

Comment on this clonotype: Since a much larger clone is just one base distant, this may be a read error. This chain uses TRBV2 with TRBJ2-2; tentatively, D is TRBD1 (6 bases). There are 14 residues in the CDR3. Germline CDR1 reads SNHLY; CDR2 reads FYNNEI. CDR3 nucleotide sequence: TGTGCCGGCAGTGTAACAGGGTTGAGCGGGGAGCTGTTTTTT. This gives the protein CAGSVTGLSGELFF.

CDR3 in DNA: TGTGCCAGCAGGCCACCCGGGACTAGCACCAATGAGCAGTTCTTC. Its translation: CASRPPGTSTNEQFF. V usage is TRBV9 and J usage is TRBJ2-1; 9 bases are shared with TRBD2. CDR1 is SGDLS and CDR2 is YYNGEE in the germline V gene. Trimming cost V 5 bases and J 6 bases; bases outside gene matches: 9. The CDR3 consists of 15 residues.

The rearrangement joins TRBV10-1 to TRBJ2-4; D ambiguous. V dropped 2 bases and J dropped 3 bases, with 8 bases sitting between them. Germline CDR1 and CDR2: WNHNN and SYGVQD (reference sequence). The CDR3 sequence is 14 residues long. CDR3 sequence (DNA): TGCGCCAGCAGTGAGGGGCTACTCAAAAACATTCAGTACTTC. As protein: CASSEGLLKNIQYF.

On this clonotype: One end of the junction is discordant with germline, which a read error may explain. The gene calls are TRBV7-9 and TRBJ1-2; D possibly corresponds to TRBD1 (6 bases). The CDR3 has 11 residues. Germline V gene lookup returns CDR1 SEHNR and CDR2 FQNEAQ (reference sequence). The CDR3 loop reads CASSYRGAFRF. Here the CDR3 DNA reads TGTGCCAGCAGCTACCGGGGGGCCTTTCGGTTC.

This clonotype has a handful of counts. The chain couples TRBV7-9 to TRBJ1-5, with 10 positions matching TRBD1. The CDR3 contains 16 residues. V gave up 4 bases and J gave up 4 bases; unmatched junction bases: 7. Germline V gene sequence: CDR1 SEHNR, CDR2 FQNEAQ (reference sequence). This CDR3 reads CASSSGPGQGNQPQHF. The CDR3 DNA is TGTGCCAGCAGCTCCGGTCCGGGACAGGGGAATCAGCCCCAGCATTTT. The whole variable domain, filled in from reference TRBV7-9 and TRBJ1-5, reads DTGVSQNPRHKITKRGQNVTFRCDPISEHNRLYWYRQTLGQGPEFLTYFQNEAQLEKSRLLSDRFSAERPKGSFSTLEIQRTEQGDSAMYLCASSSGPGQGNQPQHFGDGTRLSIL.

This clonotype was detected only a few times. CDR3 sequence reads: CASSQRQMETQYF. Written as DNA, the CDR3 is TGCGCCAGCAGCCAGAGACAAATGGAGACCCAGTACTTC. The rearrangement uses TRBV4-1 and TRBJ2-5; D gene unclear. Germline CDR1 reads MGHRA; CDR2 reads YSYEKL. Trimming stripped 3 bases from V and 5 bases from J, with 10 bases between. This CDR3 region has 13 residues.

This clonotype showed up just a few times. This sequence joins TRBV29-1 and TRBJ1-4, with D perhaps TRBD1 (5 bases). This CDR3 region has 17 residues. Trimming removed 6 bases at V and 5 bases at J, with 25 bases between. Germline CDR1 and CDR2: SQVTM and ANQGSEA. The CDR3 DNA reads TGCAGCGTGTCGCCCGTCTCTGGAGGGGTAAAAAATGAAAAACTGTTTTTT. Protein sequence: CSVSPVSGGVKNEKLFF.

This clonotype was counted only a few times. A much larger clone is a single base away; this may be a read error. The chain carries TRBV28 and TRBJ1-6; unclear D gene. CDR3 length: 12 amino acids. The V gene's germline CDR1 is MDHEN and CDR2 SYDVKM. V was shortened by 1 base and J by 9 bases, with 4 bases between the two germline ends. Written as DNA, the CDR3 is TGTGCCAGCAGTTTATCAGGTTCACCCCTCCACTTT. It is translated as CASSLSGSPLHF.